These 20 T cell receptor beta chains came from one sample sequenced in a study of blood T cell repertoires in COVID-19. The protocol was immunoSEQ multiplex PCR, while the TCRdb copy is restricted to in-frame clones and leaves out a portion. The repertoire holds 150,000 to 200,000 clones, with around 84% as singletons. The sequenced material came from peripheral blood. These receptors were taken from an elderly woman with acute or convalescent COVID-19.

V usage is TRBV7-8 and J usage is TRBJ2-3, with unresolved D. Trimming removed 5 bases from V and 3 bases from J, with 3 bases in between. Germline CDR1 and CDR2: SGHVS and FQNEAQ. The CDR3 loop spans 11 amino acids. CDR3 DNA sequence: TGTGCCAGCAGCATAACAGATACGCAGTATTTT. Protein product: CASSITDTQYF.

V and J are TRBV5-1 and TRBJ1-4; no firm D call. This CDR3 is 15 amino acids long. The V end was cut by 0 bases, the J end by 4 bases, with 10 bases between. CDR1 and CDR2 (germline): SGHRS, YFSETQ. The CDR3 nucleotides read TGCGCCAGCAGCTTGGCCGCTGGGAGTAATGAAAAACTGTTTTTT. The encoded protein is CASSLAAGSNEKLFF.

V usage is TRBV7-9 and J usage is TRBJ2-7, with 8 bases identical to TRBD1. In germline, CDR1 is SEHNR, CDR2 FQNEAQ (reference sequence). V lost 5 bases and J lost 6; bases outside the gene matches: 3. This CDR3 contains 12 residues. For the CDR3, the DNA is TGTGCCAGCAGCCTTCAGGGGGCCGAGCAGTACTTC. This sequence encodes CASSLQGAEQYF.

The chain employs TRBV7-9 and TRBJ2-2; perhaps TRBD1 as D (5 bases). CDR3 length: 15 amino acids. The V and J ends lost 2 bases and 0 bases respectively, with 7 bases between them. The V gene's germline CDR1 is SEHNR and CDR2 FQNEAQ (reference sequence). CDR3 in amino acids: CASSLRGPNTGELFF. DNA of the CDR3: TGTGCCAGCAGCTTAAGGGGTCCGAACACCGGGGAGCTGTTTTTT.

The chain employs TRBV30 and TRBJ2-7; TRBD1 agrees at 9 bases. The germline CDR1 and CDR2 sequences are GTSNPN and SVGIG (reference sequence). With 2 bases clipped from V and 3 bases from J, the junction kept 8 bases outside the gene matches. The CDR3 covers 15 residues. The chain's CDR3 is CAWSIGGQGYYEQYF. The CDR3 region has the DNA TGTGCCTGGAGTATAGGGGGACAGGGATACTACGAGCAGTACTTC.

The chain combines TRBV7-3 with TRBJ2-1; 7 bases match TRBD1. Germline V lookup: CDR1 SGHTA, CDR2 FQGTGA. V lost 1 base and J lost 3; bases outside the gene matches: 3. The CDR3 runs 15 residues. The CDR3 nucleotides are TGTGCCAGCAGCTTAAACAGGGGCCACTACAATGAGCAGTTCTTC. Its protein is CASSLNRGHYNEQFF.

This clone was detected a few times. This chain connects TRBV27 to TRBJ1-2; no reliable D call. Trimming removed 3 bases from V and 4 bases from J, with 15 bases in between. The CDR3 extends over 15 amino acids. The germline V gene has CDR1 MNHEY and CDR2 SMNVEV (reference sequence). CDR3: CASSLNSYRRYGYTF. The CDR3 nucleotides read TGTGCCAGCAGTTTGAATAGCTATCGCCGCTATGGCTACACCTTC.

This clone was recorded once. This chain connects TRBV6-1 to TRBJ2-5; possibly TRBD2 for D (6 bases). Germline V gene data show CDR1 as MNHNS and CDR2 as SASEGT. CDR3 length: 15 residues. V lost 3 bases, J lost 4 bases, and 15 bases lay in between. The CDR3 sequence is CASSDGVGGRETQYF. CDR3 DNA: TGTGCCAGCAGTGATGGGGTGGGGGGAAGAGAGACCCAGTACTTC.

The J gene is TRBJ1-4, the V gene TRBV5-1; 7 nucleotides align to TRBD1. Per the germline V gene, CDR1 is SGHRS and CDR2 is YFSETQ. The J segment lost 5 bases and the V segment lost 4 bases, leaving 5 bases of the junction unmatched. This CDR3 contains 14 residues. CDR3 sequence: CASSAGQRNEKLFF. Here the CDR3 DNA reads TGCGCCAGCAGCGCGGGACAGCGCAATGAAAAACTGTTTTTT.

This sequence joins TRBV27 and TRBJ2-7; 7 bases align to TRBD2. From germline, CDR1 is MNHEY and CDR2 SMNVEV (reference sequence). The CDR3 runs 14 residues. With 3 bases clipped from V and 6 bases from J, the junction kept 8 bases outside the gene matches. The chain's CDR3 is CASSLGREGSEQYF. The CDR3, as DNA: TGTGCCAGCAGTTTGGGGAGGGAGGGGAGCGAGCAGTACTTC.

This chain uses TRBV6-6 with TRBJ2-7; 8 bases line up with TRBD1. Germline CDR1 and CDR2: MNHNY and SVGAGI (reference sequence). The J segment lost 2 bases and the V segment lost 5 bases, leaving 5 bases of the junction unmatched. The CDR3 length is 14 residues. In DNA, the CDR3 is TGTGCCAGCAGTAGACAGGGGCCCCCCTACGAGCAGTACTTC. Translating gives CASSRQGPPYEQYF.

The chain links TRBV30 to TRBJ1-5; 8 positions agree with TRBD1. Germline CDR1 is GTSNPN and CDR2 is SVGIG (reference sequence). The V gene end was trimmed by 8 bases and the J gene end by 2 bases; junction bases not matched to a gene: 2. CDR3 length equals 12 residues. Here the CDR3 reads CAAGQGNQPQHF. The CDR3 bases are TGTGCCGCGGGACAGGGCAATCAGCCCCAGCATTTT.

V is TRBV5-1 and J is TRBJ2-1, with TRBD2 matching 7 bases. Germline-derived CDR1 and CDR2 are SGHRS and YFSETQ. Trimming took 2 bases from V and 6 from J; bases not matched to a gene: 5. The CDR3 loop spans 14 amino acids. CDR3 nucleotides: TGCGCCAGCAGCTTTACGGGAGGCAGCAATGAGCAGTTCTTC. It specifies CASSFTGGSNEQFF.

The chain couples TRBV7-2 to TRBJ2-6, with D maybe TRBD2 (7 bases). V gave up 11 bases and J gave up 2 bases, with 25 bases separating them. In germline, CDR1 is SGHTA, CDR2 FQGNSA. The length of the CDR3 is 18 residues. The CDR3 DNA is TGTGCCCTAGACCGGGGGGCGCTTTTTCGGACTGGGGCCAACGTCCTGACTTTC. It codes for CALDRGALFRTGANVLTF. The complete variable domain, with remaining parts taken from reference TRBV7-2 and TRBJ2-6, reads GAGVSQSPSNKVTEKGKDVELRCDPISGHTALYWYRQSLGQGLEFLIYFQGNSAPDKSGLPSDRFSAERTGGSVSTLTIQRTQQEDSAVYLCALDRGALFRTGANVLTFGAGSRLTVL.

This clone was seen only a few times. Mismatch with germline at one junction end may stem from a read error. The genes are TRBV6-4 and TRBJ1-1; 7 nucleotides match TRBD1. The length of the CDR3 is 14 residues. Germline loops: CDR1 MRHNA, CDR2 SNTAGT. The CDR3 sequence is CASRDSDRATEAFF. The CDR3 DNA reads TGTGCCAGCAGAGACTCCGACAGGGCCACTGAAGCTTTCTTT.

The chain uses TRBV2 and TRBJ2-3; 9 bases map to TRBD2. Germline V CDR1 and CDR2: SNHLY, FYNNEI. Germline trimming cut 4 bases from V and 0 bases from J; bases unmatched to any gene: 5. This CDR3 is 16 amino acids long. The DNA of the CDR3 is TGTGCCAGCAGTGCCTCTAGCGGGATCAGCACAGATACGCAGTATTTT. Translation: CASSASSGISTDTQYF.

This rearrangement joins TRBV19 to TRBJ2-3; possible D gene TRBD2, 5 bases. Trimming shortened V by 7 bases and J by 2 bases, and 16 bases separated the two germline ends. CDR3 size: 15 residues. Looked up from germline, CDR1 is LNHDA and CDR2 is SQIVND (reference sequence). CDR3 nucleotide sequence: TGTGCCAGTAAGGCTAGCCAAGCGTACACAGATACGCAGTATTTT. Translated: CASKASQAYTDTQYF.

V usage is TRBV18 and J usage is TRBJ2-4, with TRBD2 identical over 8 bases. J gave up 0 bases and V 3 bases, and 4 bases lay outside the gene matches. The CDR3 loop spans 16 amino acids. Germline lookup yields CDR1 KGHSH and CDR2 LQKENI. In DNA, the CDR3 is TGTGCCAGCTCACCCCTTAGCGGGATAGCCAAAAACATTCAGTACTTC. Residues: CASSPLSGIAKNIQYF.

The CDR3 protein is CASSMRGGPYNEQFF. CDR3 in DNA: TGTGCCAGTAGTATGAGAGGGGGCCCCTACAATGAGCAGTTCTTC. The chain uses TRBV19 and TRBJ2-1; 7 nucleotides align to TRBD1. The CDR3 is 15 residues long. Germline values: CDR1 LNHDA, CDR2 SQIVND (reference sequence). V trimming: 3 bases; J trimming: 2 bases; junction bases outside the gene matches: 4.

J is TRBJ2-3 and V is TRBV28, with TRBD1 matching over 10 bases. The junction had 5 bases not matched to a gene; V was cut back by 4 bases and J by 4 bases. CDR3 length equals 15 residues. Germline-derived CDR1 and CDR2 are MDHEN and SYDVKM. This CDR3 reads CASSSDRGKADTQYF. In DNA form, the CDR3 reads TGTGCCAGCAGTTCGGACAGGGGGAAGGCAGATACGCAGTATTTT.